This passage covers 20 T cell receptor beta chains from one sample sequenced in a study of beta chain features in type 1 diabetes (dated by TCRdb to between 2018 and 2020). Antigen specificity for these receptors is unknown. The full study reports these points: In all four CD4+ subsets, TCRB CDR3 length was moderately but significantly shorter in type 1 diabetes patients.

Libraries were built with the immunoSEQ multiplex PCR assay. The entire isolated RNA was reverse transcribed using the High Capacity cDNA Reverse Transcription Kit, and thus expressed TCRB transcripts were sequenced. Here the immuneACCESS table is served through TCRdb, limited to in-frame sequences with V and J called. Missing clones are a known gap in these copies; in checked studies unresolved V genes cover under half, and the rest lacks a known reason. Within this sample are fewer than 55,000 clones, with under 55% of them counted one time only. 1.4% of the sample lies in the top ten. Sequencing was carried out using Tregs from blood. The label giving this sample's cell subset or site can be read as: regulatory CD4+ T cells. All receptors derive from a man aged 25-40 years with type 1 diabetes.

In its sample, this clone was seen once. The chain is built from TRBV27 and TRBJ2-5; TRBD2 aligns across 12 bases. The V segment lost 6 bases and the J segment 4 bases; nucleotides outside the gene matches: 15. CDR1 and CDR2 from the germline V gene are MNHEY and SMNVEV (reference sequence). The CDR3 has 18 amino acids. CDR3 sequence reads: CASSKTSGSYGSTETQYF. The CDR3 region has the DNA TGTGCCAGCAGCAAGACTAGCGGGAGTTACGGGTCTACAGAGACCCAGTACTTC.

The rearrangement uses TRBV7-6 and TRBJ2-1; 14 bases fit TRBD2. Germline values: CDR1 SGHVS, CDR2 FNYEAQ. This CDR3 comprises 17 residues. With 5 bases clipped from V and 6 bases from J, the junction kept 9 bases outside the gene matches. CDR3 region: CASSRGTSGRFGNEQFF. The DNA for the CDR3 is TGTGCCAGCAGCCGAGGGACTAGCGGGAGATTTGGCAATGAGCAGTTCTTC.

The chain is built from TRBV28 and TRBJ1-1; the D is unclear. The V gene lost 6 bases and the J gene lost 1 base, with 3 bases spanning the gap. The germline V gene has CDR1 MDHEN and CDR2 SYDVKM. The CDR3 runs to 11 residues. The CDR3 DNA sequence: TGTGCCAGCAGCAGGAACACTGAAGCTTTCTTT. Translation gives CASSRNTEAFF.

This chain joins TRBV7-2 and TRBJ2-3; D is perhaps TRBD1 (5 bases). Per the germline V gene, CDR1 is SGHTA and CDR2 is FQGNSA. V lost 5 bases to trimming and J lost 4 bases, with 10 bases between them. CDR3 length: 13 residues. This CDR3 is CASSPIRADTQYF. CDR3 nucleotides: TGTGCCAGCAGCCCAATCAGGGCAGATACGCAGTATTTT.

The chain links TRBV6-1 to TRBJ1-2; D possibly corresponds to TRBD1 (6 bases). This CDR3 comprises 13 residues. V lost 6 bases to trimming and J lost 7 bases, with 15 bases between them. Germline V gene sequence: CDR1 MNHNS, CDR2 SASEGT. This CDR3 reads CASSAGTRTGYTF. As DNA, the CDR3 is TGTGCCAGCAGCGCCGGGACACGTACTGGCTACACCTTC.

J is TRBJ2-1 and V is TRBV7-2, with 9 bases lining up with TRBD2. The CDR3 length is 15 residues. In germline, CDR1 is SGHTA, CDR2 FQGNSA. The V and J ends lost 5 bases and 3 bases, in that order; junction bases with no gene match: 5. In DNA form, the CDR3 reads TGTGCCAGCAGCGCCCTAGCGGGGTTCTACAATGAGCAGTTCTTC. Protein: CASSALAGFYNEQFF.

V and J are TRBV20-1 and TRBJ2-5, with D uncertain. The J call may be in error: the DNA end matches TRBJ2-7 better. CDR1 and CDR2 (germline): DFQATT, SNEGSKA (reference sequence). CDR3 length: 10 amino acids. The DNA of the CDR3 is TGCAGTGCTAGACACCACGAGCAGTACTTC. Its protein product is CSARHHEQYF.

CDR3 loop: CASSFRTPTDTQYF. The CDR3 nucleotides read TGTGCCAGCAGTTTTAGGACACCCACAGATACGCAGTATTTT. The V call is TRBV27, the J call TRBJ2-3; TRBD1 is a possible D gene (5 bases). Germline CDR1 reads MNHEY; CDR2 reads SMNVEV (reference sequence). The CDR3 contains 14 residues. Between the trimmed V and J ends, which lost 3 bases and 2 bases, there was a span of 9 bases.

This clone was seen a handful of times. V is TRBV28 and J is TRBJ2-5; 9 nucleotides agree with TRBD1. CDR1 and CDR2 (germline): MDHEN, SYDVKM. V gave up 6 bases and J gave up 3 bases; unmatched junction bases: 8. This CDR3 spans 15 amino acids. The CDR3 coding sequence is TGTGCCAGCAGCGGATCCGGGACAGGGAAAGAGACCCAGTACTTC. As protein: CASSGSGTGKETQYF.

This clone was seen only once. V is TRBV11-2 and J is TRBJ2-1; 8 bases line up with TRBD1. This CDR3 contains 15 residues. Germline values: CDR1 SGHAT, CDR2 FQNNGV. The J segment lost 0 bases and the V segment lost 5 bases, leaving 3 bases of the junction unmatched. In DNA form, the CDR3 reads TGTGCCAGCAGCATTACAGGGGGCTCCTACAATGAGCAGTTCTTC. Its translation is CASSITGGSYNEQFF.

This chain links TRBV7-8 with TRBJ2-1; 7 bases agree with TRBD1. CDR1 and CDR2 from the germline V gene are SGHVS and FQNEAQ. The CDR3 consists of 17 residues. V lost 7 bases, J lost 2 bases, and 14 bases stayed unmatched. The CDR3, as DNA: TGTGCCAGCACCTCTCGTAACAGGGGAGACCCCTACAATGAGCAGTTCTTC. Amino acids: CASTSRNRGDPYNEQFF.

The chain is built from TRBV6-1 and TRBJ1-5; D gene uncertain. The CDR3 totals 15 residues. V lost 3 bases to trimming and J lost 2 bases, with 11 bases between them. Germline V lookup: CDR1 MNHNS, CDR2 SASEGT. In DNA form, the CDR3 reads TGTGCCAGCAGTGATTTGTCGGGTGGCAATCAGCCCCAGCATTTT. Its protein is CASSDLSGGNQPQHF.

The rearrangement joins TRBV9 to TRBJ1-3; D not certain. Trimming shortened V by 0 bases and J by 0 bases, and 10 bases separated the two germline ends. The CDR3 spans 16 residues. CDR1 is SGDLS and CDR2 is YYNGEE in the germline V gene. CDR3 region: CASSVEVRLSGNTIYF. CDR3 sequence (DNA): TGTGCCAGCAGCGTAGAGGTCAGGCTCTCTGGAAACACCATATATTTT.

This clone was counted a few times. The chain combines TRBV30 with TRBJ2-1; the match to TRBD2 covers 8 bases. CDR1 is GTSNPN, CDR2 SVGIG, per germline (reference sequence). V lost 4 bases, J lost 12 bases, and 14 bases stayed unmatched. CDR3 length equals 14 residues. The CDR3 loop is CAWNLREVSLWQFF. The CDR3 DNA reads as TGTGCCTGGAACCTGCGGGAGGTGTCGTTATGGCAGTTCTTC. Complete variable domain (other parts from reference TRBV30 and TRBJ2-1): SQTIHQWPATLVQPVGSPLSLECTVEGTSNPNLYWYRQAAGRGLQLLFYSVGIGQISSEVPQNLSASRPQDRQFILSSKKLLLSDSGFYLCAWNLREVSLWQFFGPGTRLTVL.

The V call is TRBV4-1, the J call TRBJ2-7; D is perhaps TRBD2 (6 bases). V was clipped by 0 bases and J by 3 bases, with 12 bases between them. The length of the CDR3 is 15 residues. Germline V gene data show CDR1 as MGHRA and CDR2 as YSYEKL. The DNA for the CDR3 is TGCGCCAGCAGCCAAGATCCGACTAGTTTCTACGAGCAGTACTTC. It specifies CASSQDPTSFYEQYF.

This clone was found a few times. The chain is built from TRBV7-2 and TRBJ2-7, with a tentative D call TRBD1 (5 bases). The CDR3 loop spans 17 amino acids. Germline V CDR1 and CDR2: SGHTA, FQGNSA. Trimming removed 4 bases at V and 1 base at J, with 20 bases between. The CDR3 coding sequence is TGTGCCAGCAGCTCACTCTTGGGGTTCACAGGTTCCTACGAGCAGTACTTC. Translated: CASSSLLGFTGSYEQYF.

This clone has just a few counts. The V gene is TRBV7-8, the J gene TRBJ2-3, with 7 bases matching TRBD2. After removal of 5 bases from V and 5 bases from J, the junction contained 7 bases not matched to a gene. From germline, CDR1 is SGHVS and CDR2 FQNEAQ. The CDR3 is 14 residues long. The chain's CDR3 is CASSRREVEDTQYF. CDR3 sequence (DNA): TGTGCCAGCAGCCGTCGGGAGGTTGAAGATACGCAGTATTTT.

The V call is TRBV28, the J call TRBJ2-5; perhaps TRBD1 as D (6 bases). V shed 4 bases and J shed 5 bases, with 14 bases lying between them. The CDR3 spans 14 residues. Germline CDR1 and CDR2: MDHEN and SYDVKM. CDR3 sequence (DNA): TGTGCCAGCAGTTGGGGGCCTAAATCGGAGACCCAGTACTTC. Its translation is CASSWGPKSETQYF. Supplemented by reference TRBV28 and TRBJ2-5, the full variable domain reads DVKVTQSSRYLVKRTGEKVFLECVQDMDHENMFWYRQDPGLGLRLIYFSYDVKMKEKGDIPEGYSVSREKKERFSLILESASTNQTSMYLCASSWGPKSETQYFGPGTRLLVL.

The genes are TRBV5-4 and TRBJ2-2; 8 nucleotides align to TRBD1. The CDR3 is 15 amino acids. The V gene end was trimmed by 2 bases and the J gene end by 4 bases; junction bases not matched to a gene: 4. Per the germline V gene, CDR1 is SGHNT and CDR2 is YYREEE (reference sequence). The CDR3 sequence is CASSFDRGLTGELFF. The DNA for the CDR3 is TGTGCCAGCAGCTTTGACAGGGGCCTCACCGGGGAGCTGTTTTTT.

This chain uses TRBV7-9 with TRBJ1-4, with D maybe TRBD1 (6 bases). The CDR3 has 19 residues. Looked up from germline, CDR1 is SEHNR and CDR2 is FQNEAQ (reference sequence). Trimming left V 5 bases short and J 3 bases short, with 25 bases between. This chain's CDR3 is CASSPLDQGYTAANEKLFF. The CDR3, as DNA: TGTGCCAGCAGCCCCCTGGACCAGGGGTACACTGCGGCTAATGAAAAACTGTTTTTT.